The source of this T cell receptor (beta chain) is a study of naive and memory T cell subsets. Study findings and constraints: Findings for naive and memory subsets could not be checked against ground truth. From naive to CM, EM and EMRA, diversity decreased and Gini increased.

This clonotype was detected a few times. Antigen specificity is unknown. Two oligonucleotides, mixed equimolar, formed the beta constant-region primer covering TRBC1 and TRBC2. Nested alpha and beta constant-region primers with the SP2 primer drove four PCR rounds on ligated cDNA. TCRdb redid the calling of the UMI-ligation and nested PCR reads with MiXCR, one entry per CDR3 protein. The sample has approximately 16,000 distinct CDR3 sequences, about 9% seen once. The V segment lost 7 bases and the J segment 4 bases; nucleotides outside the gene matches: 6. This CDR3 has 14 residues. CDR1 and CDR2 from the germline V gene are LNHDA and SQIVND (reference sequence).

The TCR was taken from a human donor in good health. This chain uses TRBV19 with TRBJ2-1; TRBD2 matches at 8 bases. Specimen: central memory CD8+ T cells from blood. The CDR3 here is CASTTGGFYNEQFF. CDR3 DNA: TGTGCCAGTACAACGGGGGGGTTTTACAATGAGCAGTTCTTC.